The sequence of this TCR beta chain was determined in a study of T cells in Graves' hyperthyroidism and ophthalmopathy. Study details: Peripheral blood was secured at the point of initial diagnosis, before any treatment.

Regarding the study as a whole: Most expanded thyroid clonotypes above 0.001 also appeared in blood. Ophthalmopathy was distinguished from stable hyperthyroidism by 13 V-J signatures.

RNA transcripts gave rise to amplified TCR beta CDR3 regions. First-round RT-PCR with HTBI primers amplified the TCR CDR3 region. From the multiplex PCR reads, TCRdb called clonotypes with MiXCR, one entry per CDR3 protein. Among about 400,000 distinct CDR3 sequences listed, 15% to 19% were seen once. The sample holds a few counts of this clonotype. Its target is unknown. Trimming took off 5 bases at V and 2 bases at J, with 19 bases between the two ends. The CDR3 runs 16 residues. Germline CDR1 is DFQATT and CDR2 is SNEGSKA (reference sequence). Exclusion followed for patients with uncontrolled infection, other autoimmune disease, pregnancy or lactation.

The sequencing sample was made of blood. The chain joins TRBV20-1 to TRBJ1-5, with D possibly TRBD1 on 5 matching bases. This sequence was found in a woman between 18 and 30 years old with Graves' hyperthyroidism. The CDR3 protein is CSAPLWGVMRNQPQHF. CDR3 DNA: TGCAGTGCTCCCCTGTGGGGGGTGATGCGCAATCAGCCCCAGCATTTT.